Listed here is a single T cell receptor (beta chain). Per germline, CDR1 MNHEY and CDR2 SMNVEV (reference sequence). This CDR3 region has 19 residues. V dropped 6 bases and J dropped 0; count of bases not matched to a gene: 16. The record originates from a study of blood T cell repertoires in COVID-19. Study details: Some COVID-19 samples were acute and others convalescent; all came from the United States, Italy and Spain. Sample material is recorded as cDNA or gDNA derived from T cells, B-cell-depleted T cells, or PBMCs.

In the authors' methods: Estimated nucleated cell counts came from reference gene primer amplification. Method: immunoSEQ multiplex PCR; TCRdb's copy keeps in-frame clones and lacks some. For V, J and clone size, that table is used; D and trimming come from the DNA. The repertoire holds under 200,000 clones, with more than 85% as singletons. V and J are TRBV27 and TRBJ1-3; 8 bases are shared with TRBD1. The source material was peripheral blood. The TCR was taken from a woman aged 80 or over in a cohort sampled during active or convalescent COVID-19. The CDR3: CASSTLPPGQATSGNTIYF. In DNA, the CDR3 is TGTGCCAGCAGCACCCTGCCTCCGGGACAGGCGACCTCTGGAAACACCATATATTTT.